This is a list of T cell receptor beta chains from one sample in a study of CD4+ T cells in melanoma. Data came from immunoSEQ multiplex PCR; TCRdb stores just in-frame clones and leaves some out. The sample includes 13,000 to 15,000 clones, approximately 63% of them seen just once. The sample was cells from a culture (not recorded whether cultured in vitro). Receptors originate from a human donor with melanoma. The CDR3 runs from the conserved cysteine through the conserved F or W. The order of the fields is CDR3 protein, V gene, J gene.

CATSGTGANNEQFF,TRBV10-3,TRBJ2-1
CASSFPGELFF,TRBV7-9,TRBJ2-2
CATSRGQANTGELFF,TRBV15,TRBJ2-2
CARQNTIYF,TRBV19,TRBJ1-3
CASSLDRRNTGELFF,TRBV11-3,TRBJ2-2
CASSEAHRFREQYF,TRBV6-1,TRBJ2-7
CASSFWTSSTDTQYF,TRBV7-9,TRBJ2-3
CASNIPGPQPGQYF,TRBV2,TRBJ2-5
CASRKAGTYGYTF,TRBV25-1,TRBJ1-2
CASSKTSGEYNEQFF,TRBV5-4,TRBJ2-1
CASSFRGPDTGELFF,TRBV5-4,TRBJ2-2
CASRPPTSNYGYTF,TRBV28,TRBJ1-2
CAWRPWGNGNQPQHF,TRBV30,TRBJ1-5
CASSALVTDTQYF,TRBV19,TRBJ2-3
CASSRPAGTTDTQYF,TRBV2,TRBJ2-3
CASSIMGGRETQYF,TRBV19,TRBJ2-5
CATSRDRGNYGYTF,TRBV15,TRBJ1-2